Each of the 7 T cell receptor beta chains below was sequenced from the same sample in a study of T cell repertoires in cytomegalovirus infection (dated by TCRdb to about 2019). The data were produced on an Illumina HiSeq 1500. The raw public data were reprocessed by TCRdb itself: fastp quality trimming at Q25, MiXCR clonotype calling, in-frame beta chains only. All rows with the same CDR3 protein become a single entry with the most common DNA and genes. Within this sample are some 180,000 distinct CDR3 sequences, with about 17% of them counted one time only. Clones ranked in the top ten supply around 27% of the sample. Material: CD8+ T cells from PBMCs. These receptor sequences come from a human donor in good health (CMV status not recorded). Some clones in this sample may be carry-over from other donors' samples.

The chain employs TRBV7-9 and TRBJ2-7; weak D call: TRBD2 (7 bases). Trimming took 0 bases from V and 6 from J, leaving 18 bases between them. This CDR3 is built from 16 residues. CDR1 is SEHNR and CDR2 is FQNEAQ in the germline V gene (reference sequence). The CDR3 nucleotides are TGTGCCAGCAGCTTAGCCCAGGGGAGGGCCTCGGTCGAGCAGTACTTC. Protein: CASSLAQGRASVEQYF.

This clonotype showed up just a few times. The chain is built from TRBV4-2 and TRBJ2-5; TRBD2 matches 7 bases. Looked up from germline, CDR1 is LGHNA and CDR2 is YNFKEQ. This CDR3 comprises 18 residues. Trimming cost V 0 bases and J 5 bases; bases outside gene matches: 15. The CDR3 loop is CASSQDVPAGSRGETQYF. In DNA, the CDR3 is TGTGCCAGCAGCCAAGATGTCCCAGCGGGGTCTCGAGGGGAGACCCAGTACTTC.

The DNA for the CDR3 is TGTGCCAGCAGCTACCGGGTAGGAGCTAACTATGGCTACACCTTC. Its protein is CASSYRVGANYGYTF. The chain is built from TRBV6-6 and TRBJ1-2; D is unclear. The germline V gene has CDR1 MNHNY and CDR2 SVGAGI (reference sequence). CDR3 size: 15 residues. Between the trimmed V and J ends, which lost 6 bases and 0 bases, there was a span of 14 bases.

This chain links TRBV7-9 with TRBJ2-7; D is unclear. Trimming shortened V by 4 bases and J by 2 bases, and 12 bases separated the two germline ends. CDR1 and CDR2 from the germline V gene are SEHNR and FQNEAQ (reference sequence). The CDR3 covers 14 residues. CDR3 DNA sequence: TGTGCCAGCAGCTCGGCCCTAGAAGCCTACGAGCAGTACTTC. This translates into CASSSALEAYEQYF.

V usage is TRBV5-1 and J usage is TRBJ2-5; unclear D gene. Trimming removed 0 bases from V and 1 base from J, with 10 bases in between. This CDR3 spans 15 amino acids. Germline V gene lookup returns CDR1 SGHRS and CDR2 YFSETQ. The DNA for the CDR3 is TGCGCCAGCAGCTTGGGGGTCCATTCCCAAGAGACCCAGTACTTC. Translated: CASSLGVHSQETQYF.

The V and J genes are TRBV6-5 and TRBJ2-1, with D possibly being TRBD1 (6 bases). V lost 9 bases and J lost 0, with 15 bases in between. The CDR3 is made up of 15 amino acids. Germline V lookup: CDR1 MNHEY, CDR2 SVGAGI. The CDR3 sequence is CASRRGDISYNEQFF. The CDR3 DNA sequence: TGTGCCAGTCGGAGAGGGGACATCTCCTACAATGAGCAGTTCTTC.

This clonotype appeared a few times. The CDR3 DNA is TGTGCCAGCAGCTTAGTGTGGGAGGGGGCTAACTATGGCTACACCTTC. Its protein product is CASSLVWEGANYGYTF. The chain uses TRBV7-8 and TRBJ1-2; the D gene is possibly TRBD1 (6 bases). Germline V CDR1 and CDR2: SGHVS, FQNEAQ. This CDR3 is built from 16 residues. Trimming removed 1 base from V and 0 bases from J, with 12 bases in between.